These T cell receptor beta chains were read from a single sample in a study of T cell repertoires in cytomegalovirus infection. Their antigen targets remain unknown. MiXCR was run by TCRdb on the reads, yielding one entry per CDR3 protein. The profile shows fewer than 850,000 distinct CDR3 sequences, 25% to 30% of them singletons. The sample consisted of cultured CD8+ T cells from PBMCs, taken from culture after CMV antigen stimulation. All receptors derive from a human donor in good health (CMV status not recorded). Some clones in this sample may be carry-over from other donors' samples. CDR3s include the opening cysteine and the closing phenylalanine or tryptophan.

>TRBV7-8|TRBJ1-4
CASSLAVTGHDEKLFF
>TRBV12-3/TRBV12-4|TRBJ2-3
CASIPRSGRSTDTQYF
>TRBV7-9|TRBJ2-1
CASRLGPGNEQFF
>TRBV7-6|TRBJ2-7
CASSLAERGVYEQYF
>TRBV20-1|TRBJ2-1
CSATPGTGPHEQFF
>TRBV7-6|TRBJ2-3
CASSLTWTGTDTQYF
>TRBV12-3/TRBV12-4|TRBJ2-3
CASSWSLPGTSGGTSTDTQYF
>TRBV4-2|TRBJ1-5
CASSQEARAGTEPQHF
>TRBV7-9|TRBJ1-1
CASSSGRGTDHMNTEAFF
>TRBV12-3/TRBV12-4|TRBJ2-1
CASSSPTGFNEQFF
>TRBV27|TRBJ1-2
CASSSPSYGYTF
>TRBV20-1|TRBJ2-3
CSARDTGQGYHFSTDTQYF
>TRBV6-5|TRBJ1-2
CASSPGQGARDGYTF
>TRBV12-5|TRBJ1-5
CASADGSSSNQPQHF
>TRBV12-3/TRBV12-4|TRBJ2-2
CASSADSGELFF
>TRBV9|TRBJ2-3
CASSSGSFPDTQYF